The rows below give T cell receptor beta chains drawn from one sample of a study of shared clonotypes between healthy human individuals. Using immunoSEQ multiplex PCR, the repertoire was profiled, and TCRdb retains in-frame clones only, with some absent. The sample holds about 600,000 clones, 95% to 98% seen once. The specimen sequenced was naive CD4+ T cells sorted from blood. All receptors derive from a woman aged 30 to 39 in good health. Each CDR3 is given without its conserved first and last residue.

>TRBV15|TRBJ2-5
ATSRWTVKTQY
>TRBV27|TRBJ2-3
ASSWATGAWNMNTQY
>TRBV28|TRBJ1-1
ASSFGGRGNTEAF
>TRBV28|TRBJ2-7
ASSRPGTGNHEQY
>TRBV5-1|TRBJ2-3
ASRIAAQSTDTQY
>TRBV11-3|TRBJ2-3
ASSLGGFTDTQY
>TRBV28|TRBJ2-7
ASSLPGTYEQY
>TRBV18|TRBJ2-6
ASSPLQVGGKGLSGANVLT
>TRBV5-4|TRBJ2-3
ASSFHRTSDSDTQY
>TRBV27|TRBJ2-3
ASSAGLAGFTDTQY
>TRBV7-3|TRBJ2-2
ASSLAGASGTGELF
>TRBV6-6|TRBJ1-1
ASWEEYTEAF
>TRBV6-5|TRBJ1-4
ASSLQPFFEKLF
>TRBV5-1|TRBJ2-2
ASSLRTSGITGELF
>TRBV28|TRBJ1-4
ASRYARGQGEKLF
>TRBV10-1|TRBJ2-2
ASSEGTNTGELF
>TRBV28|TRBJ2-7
ASSFDPYEQY
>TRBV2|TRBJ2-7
ASRREYSPYEQY
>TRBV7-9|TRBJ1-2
ASSLVASGVGYT
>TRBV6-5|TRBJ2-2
ASKTVTGELF
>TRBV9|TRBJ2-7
ASSAFRDRGSRYEQY
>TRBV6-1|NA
ASSDPGLAREQY
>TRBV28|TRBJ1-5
ASSLSGMVFSNQPQH
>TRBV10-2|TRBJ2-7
ATRAAGNPYEQY
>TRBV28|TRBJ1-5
ASSYGGVSNQPQH
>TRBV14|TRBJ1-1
ASSLALGWGLNTEAF
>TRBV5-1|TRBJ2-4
ASSPGSDIQY
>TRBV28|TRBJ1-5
ASSGRVHQPQH
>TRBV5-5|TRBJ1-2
ASSQTGEANYGYT
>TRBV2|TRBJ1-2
ASTPGRPSDYGYT
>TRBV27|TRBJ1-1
ASSSLGRIRNTEAF
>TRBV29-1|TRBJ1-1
SAEDRVGGTEAF
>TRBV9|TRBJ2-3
ASSTSPMIAGTDTQY
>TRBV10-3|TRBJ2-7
AISSSGRAGQY
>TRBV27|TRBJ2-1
ASSRSTRGINNEQF
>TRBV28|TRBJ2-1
ASSTSGSYNEQF
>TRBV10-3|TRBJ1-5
ATAPGQGNNQPQH
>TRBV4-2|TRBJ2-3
ASSQKGITDTQY
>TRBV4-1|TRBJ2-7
ASSRDLQDFYEQY
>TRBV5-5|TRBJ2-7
ASSLVGTPYEQY
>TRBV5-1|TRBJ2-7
ASSAGQVYEQY
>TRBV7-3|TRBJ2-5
ASSSPGGETY
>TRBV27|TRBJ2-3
ASSLKGAVVTDTQY
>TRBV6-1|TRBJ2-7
ASSERTGPYEQY
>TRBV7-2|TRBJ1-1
ASSRPPMNTEAF
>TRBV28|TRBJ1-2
ASSLMRGFDGYT
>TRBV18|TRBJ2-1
ASSPRDSEQF
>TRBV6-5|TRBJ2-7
ASSSPPQTNHYEQY
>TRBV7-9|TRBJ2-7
ASSLRGHEQY
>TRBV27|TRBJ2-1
ASSPPAGSYNEQF
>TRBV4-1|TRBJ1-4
ASSQDQKDPRSEKLF
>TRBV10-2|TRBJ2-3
ASSSSTASTDTQY
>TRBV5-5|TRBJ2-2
ASTLGQAAELF
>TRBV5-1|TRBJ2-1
ASSLAKTSGRVDEQF
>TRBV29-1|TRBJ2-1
SGKQGVGLAGAYNEQF
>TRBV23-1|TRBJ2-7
ASPRDGSVCYEQY
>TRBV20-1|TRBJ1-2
SASRRGGYT